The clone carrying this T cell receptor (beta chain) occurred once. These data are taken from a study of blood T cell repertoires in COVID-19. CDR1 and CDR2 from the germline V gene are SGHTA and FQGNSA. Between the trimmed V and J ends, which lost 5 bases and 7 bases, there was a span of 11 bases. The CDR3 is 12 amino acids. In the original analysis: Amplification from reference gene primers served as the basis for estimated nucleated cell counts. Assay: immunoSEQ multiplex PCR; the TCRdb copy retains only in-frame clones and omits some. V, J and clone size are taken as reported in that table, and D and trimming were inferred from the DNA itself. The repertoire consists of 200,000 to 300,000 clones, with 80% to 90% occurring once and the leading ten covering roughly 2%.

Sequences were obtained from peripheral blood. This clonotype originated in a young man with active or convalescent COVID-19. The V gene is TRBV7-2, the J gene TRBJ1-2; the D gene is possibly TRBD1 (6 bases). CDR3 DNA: TGTGCCAGCAGCCTTGGACAGAGTGGCTACACCTTC. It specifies CASSLGQSGYTF.